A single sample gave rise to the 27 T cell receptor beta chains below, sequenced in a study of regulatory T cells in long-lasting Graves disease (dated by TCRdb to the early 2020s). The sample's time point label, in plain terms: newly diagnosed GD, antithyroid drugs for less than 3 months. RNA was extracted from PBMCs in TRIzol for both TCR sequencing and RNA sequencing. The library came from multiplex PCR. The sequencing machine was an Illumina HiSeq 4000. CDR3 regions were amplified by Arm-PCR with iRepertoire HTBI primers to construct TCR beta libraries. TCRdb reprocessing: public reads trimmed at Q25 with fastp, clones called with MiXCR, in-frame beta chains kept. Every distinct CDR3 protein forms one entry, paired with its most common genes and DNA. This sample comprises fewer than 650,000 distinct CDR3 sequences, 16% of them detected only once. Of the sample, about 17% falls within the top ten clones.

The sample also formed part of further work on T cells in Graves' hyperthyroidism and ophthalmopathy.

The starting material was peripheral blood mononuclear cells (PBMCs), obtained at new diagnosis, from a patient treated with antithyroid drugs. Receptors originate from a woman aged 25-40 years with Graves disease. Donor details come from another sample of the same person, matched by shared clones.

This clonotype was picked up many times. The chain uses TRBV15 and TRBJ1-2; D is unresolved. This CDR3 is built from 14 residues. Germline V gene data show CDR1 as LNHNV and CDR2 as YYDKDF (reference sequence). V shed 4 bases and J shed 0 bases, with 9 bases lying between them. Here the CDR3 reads CATSKEVANYGYTF. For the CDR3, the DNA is TGTGCCACCAGCAAAGAGGTAGCTAACTATGGCTACACCTTC.

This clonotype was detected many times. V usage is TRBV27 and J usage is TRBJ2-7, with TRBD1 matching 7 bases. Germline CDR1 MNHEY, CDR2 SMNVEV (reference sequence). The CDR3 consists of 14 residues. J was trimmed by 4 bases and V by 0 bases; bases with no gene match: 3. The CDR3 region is CASSLSQGLYEQYF. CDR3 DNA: TGTGCCAGCAGTTTATCACAGGGGCTATACGAGCAGTACTTC.

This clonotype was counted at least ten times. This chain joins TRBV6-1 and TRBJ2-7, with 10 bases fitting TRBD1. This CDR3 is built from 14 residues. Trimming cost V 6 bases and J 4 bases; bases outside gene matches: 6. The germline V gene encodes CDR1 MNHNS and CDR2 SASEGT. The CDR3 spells CASRGQGYGYEQYF. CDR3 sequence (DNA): TGTGCCAGCAGGGGACAGGGGTACGGTTACGAGCAGTACTTC.

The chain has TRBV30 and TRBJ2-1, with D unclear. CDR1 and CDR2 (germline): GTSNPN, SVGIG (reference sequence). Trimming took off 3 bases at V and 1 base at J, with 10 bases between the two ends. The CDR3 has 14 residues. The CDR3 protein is CAWRGSFSYNEQFF. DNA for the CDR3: TGTGCCTGGAGAGGCTCATTTTCCTACAATGAGCAGTTCTTC.

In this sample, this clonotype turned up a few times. CDR3 sequence (DNA): TGTGCCAGCAGCCAATATCTGTACTACGAGCAGTACTTC. Amino acid sequence: CASSQYLYYEQYF. The chain has TRBV3-1 and TRBJ2-7; unclear D gene. This CDR3 has 13 residues. The V end was cut by 2 bases, the J end by 3 bases, with 8 bases between. Looked up from germline, CDR1 is LGHDT and CDR2 is YNNKEL (reference sequence).

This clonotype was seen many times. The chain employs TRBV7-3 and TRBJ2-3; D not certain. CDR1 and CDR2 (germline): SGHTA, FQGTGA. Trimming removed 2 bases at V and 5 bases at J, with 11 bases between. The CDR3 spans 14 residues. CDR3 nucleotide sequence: TGTGCCAGCAGCTTATCGCCGGCGATAGATACGCAGTATTTT. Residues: CASSLSPAIDTQYF.

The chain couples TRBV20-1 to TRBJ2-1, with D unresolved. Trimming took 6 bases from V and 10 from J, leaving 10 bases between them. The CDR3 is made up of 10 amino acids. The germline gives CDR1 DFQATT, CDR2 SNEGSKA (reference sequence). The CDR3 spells CSAERQEQFF. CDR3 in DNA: TGCAGTGCCGAAAGACAAGAGCAGTTCTTC.

Here the CDR3 reads CASSQGVASGNTIYF. The CDR3 nucleotides read TGTGCCAGCAGCCAAGGTGTGGCTTCTGGAAACACCATATATTTT. The chain carries TRBV3-1 and TRBJ1-3; no firm D call. The CDR3 totals 15 residues. Trimming took off 1 base at V and 1 base at J, with 8 bases between the two ends. Looked up from germline, CDR1 is LGHDT and CDR2 is YNNKEL (reference sequence).

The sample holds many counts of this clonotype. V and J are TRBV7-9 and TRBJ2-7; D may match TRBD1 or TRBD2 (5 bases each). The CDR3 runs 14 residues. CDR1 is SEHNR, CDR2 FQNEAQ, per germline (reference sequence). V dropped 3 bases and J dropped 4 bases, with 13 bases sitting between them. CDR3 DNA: TGTGCCAGCAGCTTGGGAAGGGACGAGTACGAGCAGTACTTC. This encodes CASSLGRDEYEQYF.

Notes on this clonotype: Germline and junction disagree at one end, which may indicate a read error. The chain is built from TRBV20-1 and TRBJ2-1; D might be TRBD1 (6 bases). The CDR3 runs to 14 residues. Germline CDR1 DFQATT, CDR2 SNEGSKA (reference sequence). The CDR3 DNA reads TGCGGTGCCCGAGACAGGCTATCCTACAATGAGCAGTTCTTC. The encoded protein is CGARDRLSYNEQFF.

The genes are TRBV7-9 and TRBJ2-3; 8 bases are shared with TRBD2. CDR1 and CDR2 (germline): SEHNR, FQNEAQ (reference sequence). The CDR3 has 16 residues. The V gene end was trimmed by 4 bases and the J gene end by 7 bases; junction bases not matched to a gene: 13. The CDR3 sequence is CASSSWTSSLVNTQYF. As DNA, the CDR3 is TGTGCCAGCAGCTCCTGGACTAGCTCCCTCGTAAATACGCAGTATTTT.

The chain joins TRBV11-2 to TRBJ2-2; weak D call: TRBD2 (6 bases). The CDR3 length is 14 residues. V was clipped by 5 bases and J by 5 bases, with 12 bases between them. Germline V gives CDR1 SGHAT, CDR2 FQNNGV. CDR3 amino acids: CASSPGLQTGELFF. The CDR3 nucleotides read TGTGCCAGCAGCCCGGGACTCCAGACCGGGGAGCTGTTTTTT.

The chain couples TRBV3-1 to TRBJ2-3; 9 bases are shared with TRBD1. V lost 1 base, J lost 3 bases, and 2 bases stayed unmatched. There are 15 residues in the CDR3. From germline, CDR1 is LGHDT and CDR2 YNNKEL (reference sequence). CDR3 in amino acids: CASSQAGQGTDTQYF. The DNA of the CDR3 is TGTGCCAGCAGCCAAGCCGGACAGGGGACAGATACGCAGTATTTT.

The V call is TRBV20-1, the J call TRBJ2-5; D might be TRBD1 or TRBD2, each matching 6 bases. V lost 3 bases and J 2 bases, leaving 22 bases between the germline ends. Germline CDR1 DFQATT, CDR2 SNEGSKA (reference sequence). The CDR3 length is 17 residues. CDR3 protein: CSASPRGAGNLQETQYF. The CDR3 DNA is TGCAGTGCTAGCCCCAGGGGAGCGGGCAACTTACAAGAGACCCAGTACTTC.

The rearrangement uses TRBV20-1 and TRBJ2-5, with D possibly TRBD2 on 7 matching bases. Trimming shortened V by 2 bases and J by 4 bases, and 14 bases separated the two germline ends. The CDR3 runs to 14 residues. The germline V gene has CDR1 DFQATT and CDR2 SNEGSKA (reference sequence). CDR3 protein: CSARRGAAVETQYF. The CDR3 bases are TGCAGTGCTAGACGGGGGGCTGCAGTAGAGACCCAGTACTTC.

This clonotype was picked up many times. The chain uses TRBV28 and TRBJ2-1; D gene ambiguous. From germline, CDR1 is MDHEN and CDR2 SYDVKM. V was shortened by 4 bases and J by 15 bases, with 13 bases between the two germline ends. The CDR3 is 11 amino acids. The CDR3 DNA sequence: TGTGCCAGCAGTTATGGAAATCAGCCGTTCTTC. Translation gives CASSYGNQPFF.

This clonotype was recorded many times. The CDR3 loop reads CASSEAPGLAQREQFF. DNA of the CDR3: TGTGCCAGCAGTGAAGCCCCTGGACTAGCACAACGAGAGCAGTTCTTC. The chain employs TRBV6-1 and TRBJ2-1; 8 bases align to TRBD2. Germline CDR1 is MNHNS and CDR2 is SASEGT. V lost 0 bases to trimming and J lost 10 bases; unmatched junction nucleotides: 11. This CDR3 is built from 16 residues.

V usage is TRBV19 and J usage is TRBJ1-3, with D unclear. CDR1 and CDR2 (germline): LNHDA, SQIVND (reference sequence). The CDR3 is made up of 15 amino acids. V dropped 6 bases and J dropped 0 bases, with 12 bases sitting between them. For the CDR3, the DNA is TGTGCCAGTAGGTCAGGCACGAGCTCTGGAAACACCATATATTTT. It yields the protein CASRSGTSSGNTIYF.

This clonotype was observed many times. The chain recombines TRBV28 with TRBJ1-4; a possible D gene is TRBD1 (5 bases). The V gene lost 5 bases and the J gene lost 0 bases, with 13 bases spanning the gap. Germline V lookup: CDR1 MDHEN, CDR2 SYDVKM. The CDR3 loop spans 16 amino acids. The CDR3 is CASSLDGAATNEKLFF. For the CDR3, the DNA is TGTGCCAGCAGTCTGGACGGGGCTGCAACTAATGAAAAACTGTTTTTT.

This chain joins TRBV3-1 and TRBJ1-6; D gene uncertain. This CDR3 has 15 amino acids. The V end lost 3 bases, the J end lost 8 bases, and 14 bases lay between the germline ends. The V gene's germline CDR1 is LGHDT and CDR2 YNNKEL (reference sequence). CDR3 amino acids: CASSQRVELDSPLHF. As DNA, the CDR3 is TGTGCCAGCAGCCAGAGGGTCGAGCTGGATTCACCCCTCCACTTT.

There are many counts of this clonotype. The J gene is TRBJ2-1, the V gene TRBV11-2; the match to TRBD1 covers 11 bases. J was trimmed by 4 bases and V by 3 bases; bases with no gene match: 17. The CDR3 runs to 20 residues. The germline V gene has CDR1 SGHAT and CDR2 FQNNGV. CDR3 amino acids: CASSLTTGTGGLSRYNEQFF. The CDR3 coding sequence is TGTGCCAGCAGCTTGACCACCGGGACAGGGGGTCTCTCCCGGTACAATGAGCAGTTCTTC.

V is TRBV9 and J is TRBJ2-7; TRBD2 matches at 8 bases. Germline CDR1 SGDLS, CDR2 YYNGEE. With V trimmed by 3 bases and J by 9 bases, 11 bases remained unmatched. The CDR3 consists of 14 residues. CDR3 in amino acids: CASSAGTRRLGQYF. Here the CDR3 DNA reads TGTGCCAGCAGCGCCGGGACTAGACGTCTCGGGCAGTACTTC.

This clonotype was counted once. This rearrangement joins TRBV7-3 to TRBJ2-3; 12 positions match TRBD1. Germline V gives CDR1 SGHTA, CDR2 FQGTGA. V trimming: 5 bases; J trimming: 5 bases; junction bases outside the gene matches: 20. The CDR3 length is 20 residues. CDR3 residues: CASSADAGQGALGIGDTQYF. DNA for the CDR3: TGTGCCAGCAGCGCCGATGCGGGACAGGGGGCGCTTGGGATTGGAGATACGCAGTATTTT.

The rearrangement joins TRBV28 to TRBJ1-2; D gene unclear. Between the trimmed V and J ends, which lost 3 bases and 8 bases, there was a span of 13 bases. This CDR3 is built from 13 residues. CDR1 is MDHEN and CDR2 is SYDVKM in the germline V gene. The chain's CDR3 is CASSLSFLYGYTF. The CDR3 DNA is TGTGCCAGCAGTTTGTCTTTTCTTTACGGCTACACCTTC.

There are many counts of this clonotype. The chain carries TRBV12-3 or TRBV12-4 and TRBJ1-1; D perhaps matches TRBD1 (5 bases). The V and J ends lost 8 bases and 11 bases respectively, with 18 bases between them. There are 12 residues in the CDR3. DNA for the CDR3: TGTGCCAGCCGCAGGGAGTTGCGATTCGCTTTCTTT. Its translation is CASRRELRFAFF.

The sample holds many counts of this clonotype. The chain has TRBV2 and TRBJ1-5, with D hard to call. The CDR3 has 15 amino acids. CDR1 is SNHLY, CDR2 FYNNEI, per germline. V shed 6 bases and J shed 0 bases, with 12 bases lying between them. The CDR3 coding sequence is TGTGCCAGCAGCCCGGGGAGGTTTAGCAATCAGCCCCAGCATTTT. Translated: CASSPGRFSNQPQHF.

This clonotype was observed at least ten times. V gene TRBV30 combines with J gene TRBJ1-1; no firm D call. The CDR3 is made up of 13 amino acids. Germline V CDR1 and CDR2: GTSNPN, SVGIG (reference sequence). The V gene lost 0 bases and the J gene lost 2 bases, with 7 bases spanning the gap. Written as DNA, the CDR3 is TGTGCCTGGAGTGTCGATAGTAACACTGAAGCTTTCTTT. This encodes CAWSVDSNTEAFF.